This passage covers 6 T cell receptor beta chains from one sample sequenced in a study of regulatory T cells in long-lasting Graves disease. The sample's time point: persistent/refractory GD, antithyroid drugs over 5 years with positive TRAb. RNA from PBMCs was the source of the TCR library. Combining iRepertoire HTBI primers with Arm-PCR of CDR3 regions, the authors built TCR beta libraries. TCRdb redid the calling of the multiplex PCR reads with MiXCR, one entry per CDR3 protein. This table holds hundreds of thousands of distinct CDR3 sequences, about 22% found once. The specimen comprised peripheral blood mononuclear cells (PBMCs), sampled when the disease was refractory, from a patient treated with antithyroid drugs. The source is a female donor with Graves disease.

This clonotype was counted at least ten times. The chain recombines TRBV28 with TRBJ1-5; D unclear. CDR1 and CDR2 (germline): MDHEN, SYDVKM. This CDR3 contains 15 residues. V was cut by 6 bases and J by 4 bases, with 16 bases left in between. CDR3 DNA: TGTGCCAGCAGCCCCCGGGATGTAGCAAATCAGCCCCAGCATTTT. Protein sequence: CASSPRDVANQPQHF.

The chain has TRBV7-2 and TRBJ1-2; possibly TRBD1 for D (6 bases). The germline V gene encodes CDR1 SGHTA and CDR2 FQGNSA. This CDR3 spans 17 amino acids. Trimming removed 0 bases at V and 5 bases at J, with 19 bases between. In DNA form, the CDR3 reads TGTGCCAGCAGCTTAGCGGTCGGGGGGGGGCAAGGGTATGGCTACACCTTC. Encoded protein: CASSLAVGGGQGYGYTF.

In this sample, this clonotype turned up many times. The rearrangement links TRBV28 to TRBJ2-5, with 13 nucleotides matching TRBD2. This CDR3 is built from 19 residues. V lost 6 bases and J lost 3; bases outside the gene matches: 16. The germline V gene encodes CDR1 MDHEN and CDR2 SYDVKM. CDR3 DNA: TGTGCCAGCAGCCGACTCGGGGGACTAGCGGGACCTGGGGAAGAGACCCAGTACTTC. Amino acids: CASSRLGGLAGPGEETQYF.

Details on this clonotype: A far larger clone is just one base off, so this is likely a read error. The CDR3 DNA reads as TGTGCCAGCAGTCATGGGCAGGGCGACTATGGCTACACCTTC. Translating it yields CASSHGQGDYGYTF. The rearrangement uses TRBV6-1 and TRBJ1-2; D possibly corresponds to TRBD1 (5 bases). Germline lookup yields CDR1 MNHNS and CDR2 SASEGT. V gave up 5 bases and J gave up 3 bases, with 13 bases separating them. The CDR3 totals 14 residues.

The chain carries TRBV3-1 and TRBJ2-3; a weak D match, TRBD2 (6 bases). The J call is doubtful: the DNA matches TRBJ2-7 better. This CDR3 has 13 amino acids. Germline V CDR1 and CDR2: LGHDT, YNNKEL (reference sequence). The CDR3 spells CASSQFWGVEQYF. DNA of the CDR3: TGTGCCAGCAGCCAATTTTGGGGGGTAGAGCAGTACTTC.

V and J are TRBV29-1 and TRBJ1-2; possible D gene TRBD1, 6 bases. The V end lost 2 bases, the J end lost 6 bases, and 16 bases lay between the germline ends. Germline V gene data show CDR1 as SQVTM and CDR2 as ANQGSEA. The CDR3 is 14 residues long. CDR3 loop: CSVEWWGGPHGYTF. CDR3 DNA: TGCAGCGTTGAATGGTGGGGGGGCCCCCATGGCTACACCTTC.